The 21 T cell receptor beta chains below all came from one sample that was sequenced in a study of human T cells and chemical hapten exposure. Time point in this sample: patch test 3, about 24 weeks after DPC sensitization. The sample's treatment: therapeutic diphenylcyclopropenone sensitization with weekly scalp DPC. Each CDR3 protein is one row after TCRdb ran MiXCR on the RACE reads. There are tens of thousands of distinct CDR3 sequences in the sample; 9.9% occur only once, and 16% lies in the top ten. The specimen was whole blood, collected in connection with sensitization to the hapten diphenylcyclopropenone (DPC). The receptors stem from a woman aged 40 to 50 with alopecia areata. Some clones in this sample may be carry-over from other donors' samples.

Ten or more counts support this clonotype. V gene TRBV6-4 combines with J gene TRBJ2-3, with no clear D. V was pared by 0 bases and J by 2 bases, with 3 bases between. The CDR3 runs 13 residues. Germline CDR1 and CDR2: MRHNA and SNTAGT. CDR3 region: CASSDSTTDTQYF. The CDR3 bases are TGTGCCAGCAGTGACTCGACCACAGATACGCAGTATTTT.

This clonotype was seen only a few times. This chain joins TRBV29-1 and TRBJ2-3; no reliable D call. The V end lost 3 bases, the J end lost 2 bases, and 6 bases lay between the germline ends. Germline V gene data show CDR1 as SQVTM and CDR2 as ANQGSEA. The CDR3 covers 12 residues. CDR3 residues: CSVESNTDTQYF. The CDR3 DNA follows: TGCAGCGTTGAGAGTAACACAGATACGCAGTATTTT.

This clonotype was observed a few times. The rearrangement joins TRBV5-5 to TRBJ1-1, with 7 bases that match TRBD1. The ends lost 4 bases at V and 0 bases at J; junction bases unmatched: 6. The CDR3 runs 15 residues. The V gene's germline CDR1 is SGHKS and CDR2 YYEKEE (reference sequence). CDR3 sequence reads: CASSEGQYMNTEAFF. In DNA form, the CDR3 reads TGTGCCAGCAGCGAGGGACAGTACATGAACACTGAAGCTTTCTTT.

This clonotype was recorded a few times. The CDR3 nucleotides read TGTGCCAGTAGTGCACGGACAGGGGCCTTGCAAGAGACCCAGTACTTC. Translating gives CASSARTGALQETQYF. The V and J genes are TRBV19 and TRBJ2-5; the match to TRBD1 covers 9 bases. The V segment lost 5 bases and the J segment 2 bases; nucleotides outside the gene matches: 9. CDR1 and CDR2 (germline): LNHDA, SQIVND (reference sequence). This CDR3 has 16 amino acids.

The rearrangement joins TRBV9 to TRBJ1-6, with D possibly TRBD1 on 5 matching bases. V was pared by 0 bases and J by 11 bases, with 9 bases between. CDR3 length: 13 amino acids. CDR1 and CDR2 (germline): SGDLS, YYNGEE. The CDR3 DNA reads as TGTGCCAGCAGCGTAGTTGACAGTCCACCCCTCCACTTT. Residues: CASSVVDSPPLHF.

Ten or more counts support this clonotype. The V gene is TRBV20-1, the J gene TRBJ2-2; no clear D gene. Between the trimmed V and J ends, which lost 3 bases and 4 bases, there was a span of 9 bases. The germline V gene encodes CDR1 DFQATT and CDR2 SNEGSKA (reference sequence). This CDR3 is built from 13 residues. The CDR3 sequence is CSASPSATGELFF. For the CDR3, the DNA is TGCAGTGCTAGCCCAAGTGCCACCGGGGAGCTGTTTTTT.

This clonotype appeared a few times. This chain links TRBV3-1 with TRBJ2-5; 11 bases map to TRBD2. The CDR3 contains 16 residues. Trimming took 3 bases from V and 5 from J; bases not matched to a gene: 8. Germline CDR1 is LGHDT and CDR2 is YNNKEL (reference sequence). For the CDR3, the DNA is TGTGCCAGCAGCCACCGGACTAGCGGGCTGCTGGAGACCCAGTACTTC. Translated, it gives CASSHRTSGLLETQYF.

Comments on this clonotype: The junction and the germline gene differ at one end; a read error may be behind it. This chain uses TRBV12-3 or TRBV12-4 with TRBJ2-7; TRBD1 aligns across 8 bases. This CDR3 is built from 12 residues. The CDR3, as DNA: TGTGCCAGCAGTCCCTCGGGCAGGGGGCGTCTCTTC. It is translated as CASSPSGRGRLF.

This clonotype was picked up a small number of times. The chain employs TRBV9 and TRBJ2-7, with D perhaps matching TRBD1 (6 bases). Trimming stripped 4 bases from V and 0 bases from J, with 14 bases between. Germline CDR1 SGDLS, CDR2 YYNGEE. This CDR3 region has 15 residues. The CDR3: CASSSHGTPSYEQYF. The CDR3, as DNA: TGTGCCAGCAGCTCTCACGGGACACCCTCCTACGAGCAGTACTTC.

This clonotype was picked up a small number of times. CDR3 in amino acids: CSVSSGNTIYF. CDR3 nucleotides: TGCAGCGTGTCCTCTGGAAACACCATATATTTT. The gene calls are TRBV29-1 and TRBJ1-3, with D unresolved. Germline V lookup: CDR1 SQVTM, CDR2 ANQGSEA. V shed 6 bases and J shed 0 bases, with 3 bases lying between them. The CDR3 is made up of 11 amino acids.

This clonotype was picked up many times. This chain connects TRBV7-2 to TRBJ1-3; D is undetermined. This CDR3 comprises 15 residues. V was pared by 1 base and J by 0 bases, with 7 bases between. Germline V gene sequence: CDR1 SGHTA, CDR2 FQGNSA. The chain's CDR3 is CASSLDPSSGNTIYF. The CDR3 DNA is TGTGCCAGCAGCTTAGATCCCAGCTCTGGAAACACCATATATTTT.

The chain joins TRBV6-2 or TRBV6-3 to TRBJ2-3; no clear D. V was shortened by 2 bases and J by 2 bases, with 14 bases between the two germline ends. This CDR3 contains 16 residues. CDR1 MNHEY and CDR2 SVGEGT come from the germline V gene. CDR3 protein: CASSYRLQRATDTQYF. CDR3 sequence (DNA): TGTGCCAGCAGTTACCGACTCCAACGAGCCACAGATACGCAGTATTTT.

This clonotype came up many times. The chain has TRBV20-1 and TRBJ2-3; 9 bases are a match to TRBD1. Losses at the gene ends were 6 bases for V and 6 bases for J; bases not matched to a gene: 10. Germline-derived CDR1 and CDR2 are DFQATT and SNEGSKA (reference sequence). The CDR3 has 14 residues. The CDR3 here is CSAPTGGQRDTQYF. Written as DNA, the CDR3 is TGCAGTGCCCCGACAGGGGGACAAAGGGATACGCAGTATTTT.

This clonotype was recorded many times. The gene calls are TRBV7-2 and TRBJ2-7; TRBD2 agrees at 10 bases. Trimming removed 0 bases from V and 2 bases from J; junction bases left unmatched: 7. Germline assignment: CDR1 SGHTA and CDR2 FQGNSA. The CDR3 sequence is 17 residues long. The CDR3 DNA reads as TGTGCCAGCAGCTTAGCCAGCAGCGGGGGGGCCCCCTACGAGCAGTACTTC. Its translation: CASSLASSGGAPYEQYF.

In its sample, this clonotype was seen many times. The chain joins TRBV6-2 or TRBV6-3 to TRBJ2-3; D is perhaps TRBD1 (6 bases). CDR1 and CDR2 from the germline V gene are MNHEY and SVGEGT. V was shortened by 1 base and J by 2 bases, with 13 bases between the two germline ends. The CDR3 is 16 residues long. CDR3 protein: CASSYFTDRSTDTQYF. The CDR3 nucleotides are TGTGCCAGCAGTTACTTCACGGACAGATCCACAGATACGCAGTATTTT.

Ten or more counts support this clonotype. The chain uses TRBV2 and TRBJ2-7; D remains unclear. The germline V and J ends were trimmed by 5 bases and 0 bases, with 11 bases remaining between them. Germline-derived CDR1 and CDR2 are SNHLY and FYNNEI. The CDR3 consists of 14 residues. The DNA of the CDR3 is TGTGCCAGCAGTCCTAGACCGAACTCCTACGAGCAGTACTTC. Its translation is CASSPRPNSYEQYF.

The J gene is TRBJ2-3, the V gene TRBV20-1, with a tentative D call TRBD1 (6 bases). Germline lookup yields CDR1 DFQATT and CDR2 SNEGSKA (reference sequence). CDR3 size: 11 residues. V was shortened by 2 bases and J by 9 bases, with 9 bases between the two germline ends. CDR3 nucleotides: TGCAGTGCTAGACATGGACAGACGCAGTATTTT. Translation gives CSARHGQTQYF.

This clonotype was observed at least ten times. This chain joins TRBV28 and TRBJ2-7, with D perhaps matching TRBD1 or TRBD2 (5 bases each). V was cut by 5 bases and J by 5 bases, with 13 bases left in between. The CDR3 contains 13 residues. CDR1 and CDR2 (germline): MDHEN, SYDVKM. CDR3 in amino acids: CASSGGRFHEQYF. CDR3 sequence (DNA): TGTGCCAGCAGTGGGGGTCGGTTCCACGAGCAGTACTTC.

The chain joins TRBV4-1 to TRBJ2-7; D uncertain. V was cut by 0 bases and J by 2 bases, with 17 bases left in between. This CDR3 is built from 17 residues. CDR1 is MGHRA and CDR2 is YSYEKL in the germline V gene. CDR3 in DNA: TGCGCCAGCAGCCAAGATTCCGATAACCAAGGGACCTACGAGCAGTACTTC. It translates to CASSQDSDNQGTYEQYF.

The chain combines TRBV9 with TRBJ2-1; TRBD2 agrees at 8 bases. Germline V lookup: CDR1 SGDLS, CDR2 YYNGEE. V shed 3 bases, J shed 5 bases, and the junction held 7 bases outside the gene matches. The CDR3 is made up of 15 amino acids. For the CDR3, the DNA is TGTGCCAGCAGCGGTCGAGCGGGGGAGAACAATGAGCAGTTCTTC. It translates to CASSGRAGENNEQFF.

This clonotype has a handful of counts. The chain is built from TRBV14 and TRBJ2-7; 9 nucleotides align to TRBD1. CDR3 length equals 16 residues. Trimming removed 0 bases from V and 3 bases from J; junction bases left unmatched: 6. Germline V lookup: CDR1 SGHDN, CDR2 FVKESK. The chain's CDR3 is CASSQEGTGTYYEQYF. The DNA of the CDR3 is TGTGCCAGCAGCCAAGAGGGGACAGGGACGTACTACGAGCAGTACTTC.